What follows describes a single T cell receptor (beta chain). This specimen comes from a study of OX40 agonist ivuxolimab in advanced cancers. TCRdb's copy holds only in-frame clones and misses some; the assay was immunoSEQ multiplex PCR. This sample has tens of thousands of clones; under 80% occur once, and the top ten carry 12% to 15%. The sequence was obtained from an adult with an advanced solid tumor such as melanoma, head and neck, liver or kidney cancer. The sequences come from CD4+ or CD8+ T cells sorted from blood, collected in a trial of the OX40 agonist ivuxolimab.

This chain's CDR3 is CASTPWGGWQETQYF. The DNA of the CDR3 is TGTGCCAGCACCCCGTGGGGGGGATGGCAAGAGACCCAGTACTTC. The V gene is TRBV7-2, the J gene TRBJ2-5; 7 positions agree with TRBD2. Germline CDR1 and CDR2: SGHTA and FQGNSA. V trimming: 7 bases; J trimming: 2 bases; junction bases outside the gene matches: 10. This CDR3 spans 15 amino acids.